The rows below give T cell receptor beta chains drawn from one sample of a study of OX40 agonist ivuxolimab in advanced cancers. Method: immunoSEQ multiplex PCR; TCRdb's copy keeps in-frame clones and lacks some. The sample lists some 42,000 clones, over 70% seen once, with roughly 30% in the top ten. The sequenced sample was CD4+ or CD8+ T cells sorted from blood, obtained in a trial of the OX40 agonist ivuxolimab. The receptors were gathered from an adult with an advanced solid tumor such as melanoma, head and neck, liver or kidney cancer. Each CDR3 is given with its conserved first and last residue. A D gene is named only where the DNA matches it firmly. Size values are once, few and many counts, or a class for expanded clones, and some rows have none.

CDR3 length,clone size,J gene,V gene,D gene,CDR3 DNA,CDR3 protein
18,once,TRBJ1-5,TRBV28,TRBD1,TGTGCCAGCAGTTCCGCCGGGACAGATTATCTGACCAATCAGCCCCAGCATTTT,CASSSAGTDYLTNQPQHF
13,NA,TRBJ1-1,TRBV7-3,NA,TGTGCCAGCAGCCGGGACTCCCTCACTGAAGCTTTCTTT,CASSRDSLTEAFF
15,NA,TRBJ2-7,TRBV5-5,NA,TGTGCCAGCAGCTTGCGCTCCACCCAGGACTACGAGCAGTACTTC,CASSLRSTQDYEQYF
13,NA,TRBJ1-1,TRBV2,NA,TGTGCCAGCAAAGATAGGGGAGGCACTGAAGCTTTCTTT,CASKDRGGTEAFF
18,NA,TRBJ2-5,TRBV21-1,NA,TGTGCCAGCAGCAAAAAAAAGCGGGCACTAGCAGATCAAGAGACCCAGTACTTC,CASSKKKRALADQETQYF
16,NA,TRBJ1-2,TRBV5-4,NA,TGTGCCAGCAGTCGTGGAGCGGGACTGAATAACTATGGCTACACCTTC,CASSRGAGLNNYGYTF
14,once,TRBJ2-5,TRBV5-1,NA,TGCGCCAGCAGCCCCTCAGCGGTCCAAGAGACCCAGTACTTC,CASSPSAVQETQYF
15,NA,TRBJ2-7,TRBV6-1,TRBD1,TGTGCCAGCAGTGTAGGGGGGACAGGGAACGCCGAGCAGTACTTC,CASSVGGTGNAEQYF
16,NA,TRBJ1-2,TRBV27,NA,TGTGCCAGCAGTTTATCTTTACCAGGGTTGGTCTATGGCTACACCTTC,CASSLSLPGLVYGYTF
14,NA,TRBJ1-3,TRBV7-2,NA,TGTGCCAGCAGACAAGGGGGTTCTGGAAACACCATATATTTT,CASRQGGSGNTIYF
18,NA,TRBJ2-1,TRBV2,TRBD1,TGTGCCAGCAGTGAAGCGCCCCCTACGGACAGGGGAAATAGGGAGCAGTTCTTC,CASSEAPPTDRGNREQFF
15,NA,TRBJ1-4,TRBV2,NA,TGTGCCAGCAGTGAAACGAGTCAGGCCCTAGAAAAACTGTTTTTT,CASSETSQALEKLFF
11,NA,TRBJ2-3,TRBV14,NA,TGTGCCAGCAGCCATACAGATACGCAGTATTTT,CASSHTDTQYF
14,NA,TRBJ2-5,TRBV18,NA,TGTGCCAGCTCCCCCTCTGGCCGAAGGGAGACCCAGTACTTC,CASSPSGRRETQYF
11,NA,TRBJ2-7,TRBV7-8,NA,TGTGCCAGCAGCCTCAACTACGAGCAGTACTTC,CASSLNYEQYF
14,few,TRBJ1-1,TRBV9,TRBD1,TGTGCCAGCAGCGCGCGGGACAGGAACACTGAAGCTTTCTTT,CASSARDRNTEAFF
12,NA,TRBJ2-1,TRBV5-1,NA,TGCGCCAGCAGCTCTCAGGGAAACGAGCAGTTCTTC,CASSSQGNEQFF
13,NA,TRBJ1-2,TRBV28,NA,TGTGCCAGCAGTTTTGGGGGGATCTATGGCTACACCTTC,CASSFGGIYGYTF
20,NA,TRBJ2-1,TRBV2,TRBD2,TGTGCCAGCAGGACCATCCCGGGACTAGCGGGAGGACGCTCCTACAATGAGCAGTTCTTC,CASRTIPGLAGGRSYNEQFF
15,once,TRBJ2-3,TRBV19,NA,TGTGCCAGTAGTATAGGCGGCACCGGGACAGATACGCAGTATTTT,CASSIGGTGTDTQYF
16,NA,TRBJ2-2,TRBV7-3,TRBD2,TGTGCCAGCAGTACTAGACTAGCGGGGAACACCGGGGAGCTGTTTTTT,CASSTRLAGNTGELFF
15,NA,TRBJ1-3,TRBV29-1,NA,TGCAGCGCTCTCTCTACGATGCTCTCTGGAAACACCATATATTTT,CSALSTMLSGNTIYF
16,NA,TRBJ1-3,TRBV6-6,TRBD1,TGTGCCAGCAGTGCAACAGGGGGCTTCTCTGGAAACACCATATATTTT,CASSATGGFSGNTIYF
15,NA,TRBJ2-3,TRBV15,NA,TGTGCCACCAGACAGGGGGGGGGCGGCACAGATACGCAGTATTTT,CATRQGGGGTDTQYF
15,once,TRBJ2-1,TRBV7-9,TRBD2,TGTGCCAGCAGCTCCCGGACTAGCGGGGGTTTGGAGCAGTTCTTC,CASSSRTSGGLEQFF
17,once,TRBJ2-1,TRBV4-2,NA,TGTGCCAGCAGCCAACAAACGCGGGTAGGGTCTTACAATGAGCAGTTCTTC,CASSQQTRVGSYNEQFF
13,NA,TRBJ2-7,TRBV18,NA,TGTGCCAGCTCTTCCGGACAAACCTACGAGCAGTACTTC,CASSSGQTYEQYF
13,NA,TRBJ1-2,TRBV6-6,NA,TGTGCCAGCAATCCGGTACCCAACTATGGCTACACCTTC,CASNPVPNYGYTF
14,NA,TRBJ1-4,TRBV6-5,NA,TGTGCCAGCAGACCGACGGGGGCTAATGAAAAACTGTTTTTT,CASRPTGANEKLFF
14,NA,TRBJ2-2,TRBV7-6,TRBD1,TGTGCCAGCAGCCGACGACAGGGGGCCGGGGAGCTGTTTTTT,CASSRRQGAGELFF
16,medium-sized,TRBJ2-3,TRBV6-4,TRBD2,TGTGCCAGCAGTGACGTGGCGGGGGAGTCCACAGATACGCAGTATTTT,CASSDVAGESTDTQYF
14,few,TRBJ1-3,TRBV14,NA,TGTGCCAGCAGCCCGGGGCTCTCTGGAAACACCATATATTTT,CASSPGLSGNTIYF
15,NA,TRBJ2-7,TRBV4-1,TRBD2,TGCGCCAGCAGCCCCCTAGCGGAATGGGGGTACGAGCAGTACTTC,CASSPLAEWGYEQYF
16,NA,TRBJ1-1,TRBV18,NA,TGTGCCAGCTCACCACCGATCCTACAGGGAGGTACTGAAGCTTTCTTT,CASSPPILQGGTEAFF
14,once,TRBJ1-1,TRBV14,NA,TGTGCCAGCAGAATGGGAGTGAGGAACACTGAAGCTTTCTTT,CASRMGVRNTEAFF
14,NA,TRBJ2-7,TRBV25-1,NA,TGTGCCAGCAGAGCGGTGGGCAGGGGCTACGAGCAGTACTTC,CASRAVGRGYEQYF
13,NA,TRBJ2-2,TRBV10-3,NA,TGTGCCATCTCGAGCGGTAACACCGGGGAGCTGTTTTTT,CAISSGNTGELFF
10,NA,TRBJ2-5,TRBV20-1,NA,TGCAGTGCTAGAGTGAGAGCCCAGTACTTC,CSARVRAQYF
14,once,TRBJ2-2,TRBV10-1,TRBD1,TGCGCCAGCAGACAGGGGCAAGAACACCGGGGAGCTGTTTTT,CASRQGQEHRGAVF
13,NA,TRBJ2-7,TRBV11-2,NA,TGTGCCAGCAGCTTAGCGTCCCCTTACGAGCAGTACTTC,CASSLASPYEQYF
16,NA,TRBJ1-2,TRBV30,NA,TGTGCCTGCCTCGTTACCCCGGGCGCAGGATACTATGGCTACACCTTC,CACLVTPGAGYYGYTF
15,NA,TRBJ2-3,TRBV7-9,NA,TGTGCCAGCAGCTTTTGGGGACAACACACAGATACGCAGTATTTT,CASSFWGQHTDTQYF
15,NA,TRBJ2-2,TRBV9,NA,TGTGCCAGCAGCGTAGCTACGGGGGACACCGGGGAGCTGTTTTTT,CASSVATGDTGELFF
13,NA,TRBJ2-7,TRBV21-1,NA,TGTGCCAGCAGCAAGGGACAACTTTACGAGCAGTACTTC,CASSKGQLYEQYF
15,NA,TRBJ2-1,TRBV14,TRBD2,TGTGCCAGCAGCTATAGGACTAGCGTCTACAATGAGCAGTTCTTC,CASSYRTSVYNEQFF
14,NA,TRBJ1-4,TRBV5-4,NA,TGTGCCAGCAGCTTGGGCAGGTCGAGTGAAAAACTGTTTTTT,CASSLGRSSEKLFF
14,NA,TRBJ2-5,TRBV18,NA,TGTGCCAGCTCACCGAGGGGATCGAGAGAGACCCAGTACTTC,CASSPRGSRETQYF
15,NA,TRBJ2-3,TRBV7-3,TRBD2,TGTGCCAGCAGCTTAAAACTAGCGGGCACAGATACGCAGTATTTT,CASSLKLAGTDTQYF
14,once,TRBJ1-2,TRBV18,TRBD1,TGTGCCAGCTCACCCGAGACAGGGAACTATGGCTACACCTTC,CASSPETGNYGYTF
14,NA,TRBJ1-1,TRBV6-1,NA,TGTGCCAGCAGTGAGCGGGGGGAGAGCACTGAAGCTTTCTTT,CASSERGESTEAFF
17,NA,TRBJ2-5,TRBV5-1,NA,TGCGCCAGCAGCTTGCGCGGAGACGTAGGGTACCAAGAGACCCAGTACTTC,CASSLRGDVGYQETQYF
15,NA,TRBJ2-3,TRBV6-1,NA,TGTGCCAGCTCCCTAGCCATGGGTAGCACAGATACGCAGTATTTT,CASSLAMGSTDTQYF